The 28 T cell receptor beta chains in this list originate from one sample, sequenced in a study of blood T cells in healthy people across ages. Together with a sample-barcoded 5' primer, a J-beta primer mix was included in a second PCR lasting about 6 to 11 cycles. TCRdb redid the calling of the 5' RACE reads with MiXCR, one entry per CDR3 protein. The data show around 500,000 distinct CDR3 sequences, roughly a quarter seen once. These same records also appear under a second study, on T cells of mothers and their children.

Material for sequencing was blood. These receptor sequences come from a boy aged 2 to 9 in good health.

This clonotype showed up just a few times. The V gene is TRBV12-3 or TRBV12-4, the J gene TRBJ1-5; D call uncertain. V gave up 1 base and J gave up 0 bases, with 10 bases separating them. The CDR3 extends over 16 amino acids. The CDR3 region is CASSLGRSYSNQPQHF. In DNA form, the CDR3 reads TGTGCCAGCAGTTTAGGACGGTCCTATAGCAATCAGCCCCAGCATTTT.

The chain couples TRBV20-1 to TRBJ1-6; TRBD1 might be the D (5 bases). Germline CDR1 DFQATT, CDR2 SNEGSKA (reference sequence). This CDR3 comprises 17 residues. V was trimmed by 3 bases and J by 0 bases, leaving 15 bases between them. For the CDR3, the DNA is TGCAGTGCTAGGATTGAAGCAGGGAGCTCCTATAATTCACCCCTCCACTTT. This encodes CSARIEAGSSYNSPLHF.

The chain uses TRBV4-2 and TRBJ2-3; D not certain. The germline gives CDR1 LGHNA, CDR2 YNFKEQ. Trimming took 1 base from V and 0 from J, leaving 8 bases between them. This CDR3 comprises 15 residues. CDR3 protein: CASSQARQSTDTQYF. The CDR3 coding sequence is TGTGCCAGCAGCCAAGCTCGGCAGAGCACAGATACGCAGTATTTT.

This clonotype was found a few times. The chain uses TRBV9 and TRBJ1-1; no definite D call. This CDR3 has 13 residues. Germline lookup yields CDR1 SGDLS and CDR2 YYNGEE. Trimming took 3 bases from V and 4 from J, leaving 10 bases between them. CDR3 amino acids: CASSDEVGTEAFF. The CDR3 nucleotides read TGTGCCAGCAGCGACGAGGTAGGCACTGAAGCTTTCTTT.

The rearrangement uses TRBV29-1 and TRBJ1-2; D not resolved. Trimming stripped 2 bases from V and 6 bases from J, with 7 bases between. The CDR3 runs to 11 residues. CDR1 is SQVTM and CDR2 is ANQGSEA in the germline V gene. The CDR3 DNA follows: TGCAGCGTTGAACCCGGGGATGGCTACACCTTC. This sequence encodes CSVEPGDGYTF. The entire variable domain, with the rest obtained from reference TRBV29-1 and TRBJ1-2, is as follows: SAVISQKPSRDICQRGTSLTIQCQVDSQVTMMFWYRQQPGQSLTLIATANQGSEATYESGFVIDKFPISRPNLTFSTLTVSNMSPEDSSIYLCSVEPGDGYTFGSGTRLTVV.

This clonotype was detected only a few times. One junction end does not reproduce the germline sequence, and a read error may be involved. V gene TRBV29-1 combines with J gene TRBJ1-1, with D hard to call. The CDR3 loop spans 13 amino acids. The V gene's germline CDR1 is SQVTM and CDR2 ANQGSEA. The CDR3 sequence is CSVVLRMNTEAFF. The CDR3 DNA reads TGCAGCGTTGTTCTGCGAATGAACACCGAAGCTTTCTTT.

The chain is built from TRBV3-1 and TRBJ2-1; D not resolved. V lost 8 bases to trimming and J lost 9 bases, with 5 bases between them. CDR1 LGHDT and CDR2 YNNKEL come from the germline V gene (reference sequence). This CDR3 spans 9 amino acids. CDR3 in DNA: TGTGCCAGCGGGTCTGAGCAGTTCTTC. This gives the protein CASGSEQFF.

This clonotype occurred a few times. This chain uses TRBV11-2 with TRBJ1-1; 8 bases are shared with TRBD1. The germline V gene has CDR1 SGHAT and CDR2 FQNNGV. V shed 5 bases, J shed 4 bases, and the junction held 9 bases outside the gene matches. This CDR3 is built from 15 residues. CDR3: CASSPPSGGGTEAFF. The DNA of the CDR3 is TGTGCCAGCAGCCCACCCTCAGGGGGCGGCACTGAAGCTTTCTTT.

The CDR3 nucleotides are TGTGCCAGCAGCCAATATCCCAGGGGACCACGCTGGGTATACAATGAGCAGTTCTTC. Residues: CASSQYPRGPRWVYNEQFF. This chain uses TRBV3-1 with TRBJ2-1; TRBD1 might be the D (6 bases). There are 19 residues in the CDR3. Germline CDR1 LGHDT, CDR2 YNNKEL (reference sequence). Between the trimmed V and J ends, which lost 2 bases and 4 bases, there was a span of 24 bases.

V usage is TRBV29-1 and J usage is TRBJ2-2; D is undetermined. Germline CDR1 and CDR2: SQVTM and ANQGSEA. This CDR3 region has 13 residues. V dropped 5 bases and J dropped 7 bases, with 14 bases sitting between them. The CDR3 DNA reads TGCAGCGTTTTGGCCGGCGGTGGCGGGGAGCTGTTTTTT. This sequence encodes CSVLAGGGGELFF.

This clonotype has a handful of counts. This chain connects TRBV12-3 or TRBV12-4 to TRBJ2-2; 10 nucleotides line up with TRBD1. CDR3 length: 20 residues. The V segment lost 4 bases and the J segment 4 bases; nucleotides outside the gene matches: 18. CDR3 nucleotides: TGTGCCAGCAGTTCGACAGGGGGCCAAAGCCCTCAGGTAGTCACCGGGGAGCTGTTTTTT. It is translated as CASSSTGGQSPQVVTGELFF.

This chain uses TRBV11-2 with TRBJ2-5; 8 bases fit TRBD2. Germline values: CDR1 SGHAT, CDR2 FQNNGV. CDR3 size: 14 residues. V dropped 4 bases and J dropped 3; count of bases not matched to a gene: 4. The CDR3 protein is CASSSGTRKETQYF. The CDR3 nucleotides are TGTGCCAGCAGCTCCGGGACTAGAAAAGAGACCCAGTACTTC.

This clonotype was detected ten times or more. This CDR3 reads CSVRPGSGNTIYF. The DNA for the CDR3 is TGCAGCGTCCGGCCCGGGTCTGGAAACACCATATATTTT. The chain recombines TRBV29-1 with TRBJ1-3; no clear D. The CDR3 spans 13 residues. CDR1 is SQVTM, CDR2 ANQGSEA, per germline. V was trimmed by 6 bases and J by 1 base, leaving 10 bases between them.

The chain has TRBV12-3 or TRBV12-4 and TRBJ1-4; D perhaps matches TRBD1 (6 bases). Trimming pared 3 bases from V and 11 bases from J, leaving 16 bases between. This CDR3 contains 14 residues. CDR3 residues: CASSFRGGRGKLFF. The CDR3 DNA sequence: TGTGCCAGCAGTTTTCGAGGGGGAAGGGGTAAACTGTTTTTT.

This CDR3 is CASSLYGGGETQYF. The CDR3 DNA reads TGTGCCAGCAGCTTATACGGCGGGGGGGAGACCCAGTACTTC. The chain combines TRBV7-2 with TRBJ2-5; TRBD2 matches at 8 bases. The CDR3 is 14 amino acids. Germline V gives CDR1 SGHTA, CDR2 FQGNSA. J was trimmed by 5 bases and V by 2 bases; bases with no gene match: 4.

The chain couples TRBV12-3 or TRBV12-4 to TRBJ2-2; 8 positions match TRBD1. The CDR3 totals 16 residues. V was pared by 5 bases and J by 0 bases, with 5 bases of the junction left unmatched. CDR3 in DNA: TGTGCCAGCAGTACCAGACAGGGGACGAACACCGGGGAGCTGTTTTTT. Its translation: CASSTRQGTNTGELFF.

This clonotype was observed a few times. J is TRBJ2-1 and V is TRBV7-9; either TRBD1 or TRBD2 may fit D (5 bases each). This CDR3 comprises 16 residues. V was clipped by 5 bases and J by 9 bases, with 23 bases between them. CDR1 is SEHNR, CDR2 FQNEAQ, per germline (reference sequence). Here the CDR3 reads CASSPLGTPRAIEQFF. The CDR3 region has the DNA TGTGCCAGCAGCCCCCTAGGGACCCCTAGAGCAATTGAGCAGTTCTTC.

This clonotype was found a few times. This sequence joins TRBV25-1 and TRBJ2-4, with D perhaps being TRBD1 or TRBD2 (5 bases each). CDR3 length equals 15 residues. Germline loops: CDR1 MGHDK, CDR2 SYGVNS. With 8 bases removed from V and 0 bases from J, the gap between germline ends came to 14 bases. Written as DNA, the CDR3 is TGTGCCAGCGCACCCGGGACCTTAGCCAAAAACATTCAGTACTTC. This sequence encodes CASAPGTLAKNIQYF.

The V call is TRBV7-6, the J call TRBJ2-7; 8 positions match TRBD1. J lost 6 bases, V lost 5 bases, and 12 bases had no gene match. CDR3 length: 15 amino acids. Germline V gene data show CDR1 as SGHVS and CDR2 as FNYEAQ. CDR3 coding DNA: TGTGCCAGCAGCCTTATCCGGGACAGGATCTCCGAGCAGTACTTC. Translated, it gives CASSLIRDRISEQYF.

This clonotype was seen a handful of times. The rearrangement joins TRBV11-2 to TRBJ2-1, with D possibly matching TRBD2 (6 bases). Trimming removed 5 bases at V and 5 bases at J, with 10 bases between. The germline CDR1 and CDR2 sequences are SGHAT and FQNNGV. CDR3 length: 13 residues. In DNA, the CDR3 is TGTGCCAGCAGCCCGACTAGGCACAATGAGCAGTTCTTC. It is translated as CASSPTRHNEQFF.

CDR3 in amino acids: CASSSSFSGNTIYF. CDR3 sequence (DNA): TGTGCCAGCAGTTCCAGTTTCTCTGGAAACACCATATATTTT. The chain recombines TRBV12-3 or TRBV12-4 with TRBJ1-3; D unclear. The CDR3 runs to 14 residues. Trimming shortened V by 4 bases and J by 0 bases, and 7 bases separated the two germline ends.

This clonotype was seen more than once but under ten times. The gene calls are TRBV6-1 and TRBJ2-3, with D hard to call. CDR3 length equals 14 residues. Germline CDR1 reads MNHNS; CDR2 reads SASEGT. Deletions cut 2 bases from V and 2 bases from J, with 8 bases between. DNA for the CDR3: TGTGCCAGCAGTGAAAGATTTTTCACAGATACGCAGTATTTT. The encoded protein is CASSERFFTDTQYF.

The V call is TRBV20-1, the J call TRBJ1-4, with 11 bases identical to TRBD1. In germline, CDR1 is DFQATT, CDR2 SNEGSKA (reference sequence). J lost 11 bases, V lost 5 bases, and 13 bases had no gene match. CDR3 size: 15 residues. In DNA, the CDR3 is TGCAGTGCTGCCACATCCGGGACAGGGGGAGGGAAACTGTTTTTT. This encodes CSAATSGTGGGKLFF.

This chain connects TRBV30 to TRBJ1-1, with a weak D call TRBD1 (6 bases). CDR1 and CDR2 from the germline V gene are GTSNPN and SVGIG (reference sequence). CDR3 length equals 13 residues. The V end lost 1 base, the J end lost 8 bases, and 14 bases lay between the germline ends. CDR3 DNA: TGTGCCTGGAGTGATAGGGGGGGAACCGAAGCTTTCTTT. This translates into CAWSDRGGTEAFF.

This chain links TRBV7-8 with TRBJ1-2; D not certain. CDR3 length equals 13 residues. The germline V gene has CDR1 SGHVS and CDR2 FQNEAQ. Deletions cut 5 bases from V and 7 bases from J, with 14 bases between. CDR3 sequence: CASSRGSGSGYTF. CDR3 DNA sequence: TGTGCCAGCAGCCGGGGATCGGGGAGTGGCTACACCTTC. The full variable domain, with the rest looked up from reference TRBV7-8 and TRBJ1-2, is GAGVSQSPRYKVAKRGQDVALRCDPISGHVSLFWYQQALGQGPEFLTYFQNEAQLDKSGLPSDRFFAERPEGSVSTLKIQRTQQEDSAVYLCASSRGSGSGYTFGSGTRLTVV.

This chain links TRBV28 with TRBJ2-7; TRBD1 is a possible D gene (6 bases). V lost 3 bases and J 1 base, leaving 13 bases between the germline ends. The CDR3 contains 15 residues. The V gene's germline CDR1 is MDHEN and CDR2 SYDVKM. CDR3 protein: CASSFSRQGSYEQYF. CDR3 sequence (DNA): TGTGCCAGCAGTTTCAGTAGGCAGGGGTCCTACGAGCAGTACTTC.

This clonotype was detected only a few times. The chain has TRBV12-3 or TRBV12-4 and TRBJ2-2; possible D gene TRBD2, 5 bases. CDR3 length: 14 amino acids. Trimming shortened V by 5 bases and J by 7 bases, and 14 bases separated the two germline ends. CDR3 sequence reads: CASSRQSRDGELFF. The CDR3 bases are TGTGCCAGCAGTCGGCAGTCGAGGGACGGGGAGCTGTTTTTT.

This clonotype was counted between two and nine times. The genes are TRBV20-1 and TRBJ1-3; D possibly corresponds to TRBD1 (6 bases). CDR3 length: 14 amino acids. V shed 4 bases and J shed 5 bases, with 15 bases lying between them. The germline V gene encodes CDR1 DFQATT and CDR2 SNEGSKA (reference sequence). CDR3 protein: CSATDSKNRNTIYF. CDR3 DNA: TGCAGTGCTACGGACAGTAAAAATCGAAACACCATATATTTT.